The T cell receptor beta chain under discussion was sequenced for a study of T cells in Graves' hyperthyroidism and ophthalmopathy. Graves' hyperthyroidism was deemed stable absent ophthalmopathy progression within 18 months. The study based diagnoses on clinical symptoms, serum thyroxine and TRAb, thyroid ultrasound and orbital computed tomography. About this clonotype itself: What it binds is unknown.

General study findings and limits: Blood held most thyroid clonotypes expanded above 0.001 frequency.

Amplification of TCR beta CDR3 regions used RNA as the template. RT-PCR in the first round (using the HTBI primer set) targeted the TCR CDR3. Via MiXCR, TCRdb re-called the multiplex PCR reads, giving one row per CDR3 protein. The table shows around 800,000 distinct CDR3 sequences, with about two fifths occurring only once. The CDR3 spans 14 residues. Germline V lookup: CDR1 MNHEY, CDR2 SVGEGT. V lost 6 bases to trimming and J lost 6 bases, with 14 bases between them. The sequencing input was blood. This receptor was identified in a man younger than 35 with Graves' hyperthyroidism. This sequence joins TRBV6-2 or TRBV6-3 and TRBJ2-2; D may correspond to TRBD1 or TRBD2 (6 bases each). This CDR3 reads CASSPLGGSGELFF. In DNA, the CDR3 is TGTGCCAGCAGCCCCTTAGGGGGGTCCGGGGAGCTGTTTTTT.